A single count supports the clone carrying this T cell receptor beta chain. The sample belongs to a study of control samples from healthy donors and cancer patients. Germline V lookup: CDR1 SNHLY, CDR2 FYNNEI. With 9 bases removed from V and 8 bases from J, the gap between germline ends came to 22 bases. The CDR3 has 14 residues. Assay: immunoSEQ multiplex PCR; the TCRdb copy retains only in-frame clones and omits some. The top ten clones hold 18% of a sample with about 100,000 clones, over 75% of them seen once. This clonotype was obtained from a woman aged 45-59 years in good health. V usage is TRBV2 and J usage is TRBJ1-2; a weak D match, TRBD1 (5 bases). The sequenced material came from blood. CDR3 region: CARLGFGEGHGYTF. For the CDR3, the DNA is TGTGCCAGACTGGGGTTTGGTGAGGGGCACGGCTACACCTTC.